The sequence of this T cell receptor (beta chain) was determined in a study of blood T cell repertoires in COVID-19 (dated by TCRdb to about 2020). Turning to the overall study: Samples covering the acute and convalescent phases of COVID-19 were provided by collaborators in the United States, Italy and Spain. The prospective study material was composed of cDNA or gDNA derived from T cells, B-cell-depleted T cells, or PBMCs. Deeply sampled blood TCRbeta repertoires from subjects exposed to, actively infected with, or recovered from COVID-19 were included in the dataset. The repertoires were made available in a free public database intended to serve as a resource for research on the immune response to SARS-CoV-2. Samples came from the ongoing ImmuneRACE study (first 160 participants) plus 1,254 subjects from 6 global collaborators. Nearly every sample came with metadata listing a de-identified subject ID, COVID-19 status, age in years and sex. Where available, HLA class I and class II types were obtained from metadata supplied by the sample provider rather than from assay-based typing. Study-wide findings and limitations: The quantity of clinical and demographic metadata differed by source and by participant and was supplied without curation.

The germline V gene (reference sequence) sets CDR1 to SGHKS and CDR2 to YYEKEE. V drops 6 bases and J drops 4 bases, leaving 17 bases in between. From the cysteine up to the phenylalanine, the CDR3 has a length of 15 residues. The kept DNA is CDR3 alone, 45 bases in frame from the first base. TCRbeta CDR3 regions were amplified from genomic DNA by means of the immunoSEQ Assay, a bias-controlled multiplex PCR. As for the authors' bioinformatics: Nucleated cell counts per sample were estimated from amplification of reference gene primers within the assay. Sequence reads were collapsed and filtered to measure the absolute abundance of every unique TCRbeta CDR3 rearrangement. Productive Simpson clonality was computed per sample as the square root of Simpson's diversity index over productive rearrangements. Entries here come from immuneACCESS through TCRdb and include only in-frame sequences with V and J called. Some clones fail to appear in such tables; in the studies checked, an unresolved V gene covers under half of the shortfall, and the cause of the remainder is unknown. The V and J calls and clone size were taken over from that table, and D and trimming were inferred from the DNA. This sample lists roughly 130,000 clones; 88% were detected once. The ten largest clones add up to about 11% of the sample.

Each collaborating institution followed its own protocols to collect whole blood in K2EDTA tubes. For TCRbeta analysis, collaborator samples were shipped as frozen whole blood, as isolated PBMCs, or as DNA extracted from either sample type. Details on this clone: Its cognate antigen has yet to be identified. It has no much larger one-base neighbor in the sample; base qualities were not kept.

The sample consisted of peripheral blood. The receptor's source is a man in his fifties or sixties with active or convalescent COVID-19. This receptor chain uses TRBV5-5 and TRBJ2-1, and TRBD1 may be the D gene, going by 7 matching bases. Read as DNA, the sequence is TGTGCCAGCACCCGACAGGGTGGGACTTACAATGAGCAGTTCTTC. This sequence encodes CASTRQGGTYNEQFF.